This T cell receptor beta chain was captured by sequencing in a study of cytomegalovirus exposure and HLA in healthy donors. Findings of the study overall: For cytomegalovirus status, the classifier reportedly gave diagnoses with high specificity and sensitivity.

As regards this clone: As yet, its antigen is unknown.

The PCR was carried out with 60 Vbeta primers and 13 Jbeta primers. The data were produced by immunoSEQ multiplex PCR, yet TCRdb's version contains in-frame clones alone and is incomplete. This table holds some 160,000 clones, roughly 77% found once. With V trimmed by 2 bases and J by 6 bases, 3 bases remained unmatched. The CDR3 sequence is 13 residues long. The germline V gene has CDR1 GTSNPN and CDR2 SVGIG (reference sequence). The TCR comes from a man aged 45-65 years in good health and CMV-seropositive. The material sequenced was PBMCs. V and J are TRBV30 and TRBJ2-4; 8 bases match TRBD2. CDR3 loop: CAWSLSGGNIQYF. The CDR3 DNA reads as TGTGCCTGGAGTCTCAGCGGGGGAAACATTCAGTACTTC.